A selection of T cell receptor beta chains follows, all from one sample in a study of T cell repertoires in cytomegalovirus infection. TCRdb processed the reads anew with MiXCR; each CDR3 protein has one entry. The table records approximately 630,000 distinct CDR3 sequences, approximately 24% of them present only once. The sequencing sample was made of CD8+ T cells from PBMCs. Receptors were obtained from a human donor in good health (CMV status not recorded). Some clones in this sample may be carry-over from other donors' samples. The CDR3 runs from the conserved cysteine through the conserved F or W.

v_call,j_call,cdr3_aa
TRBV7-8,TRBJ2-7,CASSSRPSYEQYF
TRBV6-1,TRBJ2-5,CASSFRQPLETQYF
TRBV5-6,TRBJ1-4,CASSPGIKEKLFF
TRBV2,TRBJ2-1,CASRTGDICEQFF
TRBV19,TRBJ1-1,CASSPLSENTEAFF
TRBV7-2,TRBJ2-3,CASSLLPTGGSTDTQYF
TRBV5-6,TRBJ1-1,CASSFPGQGVGWNTEAFF
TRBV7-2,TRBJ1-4,CASSSLFGANEKLFF
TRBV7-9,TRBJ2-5,CASSKQWGGETQYF
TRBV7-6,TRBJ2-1,CASSNPGQGSSYNEQFF
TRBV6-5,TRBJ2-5,CASSYSKPGVGTQYF
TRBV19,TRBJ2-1,CASITRDRGYNEQFF
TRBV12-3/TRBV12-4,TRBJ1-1,CGVRDRNTEAFF
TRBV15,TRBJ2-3,CATSRDTVAGGTDTQYF
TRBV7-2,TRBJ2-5,CASSFPGTSGGADQETQYF
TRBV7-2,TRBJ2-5,CASSFGFWAQYF
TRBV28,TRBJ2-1,CASSLEDLRYNEQFF
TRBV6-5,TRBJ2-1,CASRPGTGTHEQFF
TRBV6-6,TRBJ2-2,CASSYSKGPNTGELFF
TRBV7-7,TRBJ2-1,CASSLAMGANNEQFF
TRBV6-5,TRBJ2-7,CASSYAVDRDYEQYF
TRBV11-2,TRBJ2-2,CASSFFGGNTGELFF
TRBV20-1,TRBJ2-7,CSARDLAGTHTYEQYF
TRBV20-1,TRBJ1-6,CSARTSSGSPNSPLHF
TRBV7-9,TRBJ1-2,CASSLEFWDGYTF
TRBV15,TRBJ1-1,CATSSSKGWNTEAFF
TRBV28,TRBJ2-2,CASSLTGLRAGELFF
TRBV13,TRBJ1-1,CASIERRKNTEAFF
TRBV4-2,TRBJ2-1,CASSYREGQFF
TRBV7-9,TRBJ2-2,CASSQTRDRTNTGELFF
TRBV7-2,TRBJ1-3,CASSSDVGNTIYF
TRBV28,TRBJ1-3,CASSSPDGNTIYF
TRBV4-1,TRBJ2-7,CASTPGFPAYEQYF
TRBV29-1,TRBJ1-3,CSVTGSGNTIYF
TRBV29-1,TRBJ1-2,CSVENSLYGYTF